This T cell receptor (beta chain) appears in the sequencing data of a study of CD4+ T cells in melanoma. The junction had 0 bases not matched to a gene; V was cut back by 1 base and J by 7 bases. CDR3 length equals 13 residues. Germline-derived CDR1 and CDR2 are SGHNT and YENEEA. Study conclusions and caveats: CD8+ T cell, macrophage and B cell function reportedly correlated with neoantigen-specific CD4+ T cells.

As for this clone: Its antigen remains unidentified.

Repertoires were generated with immunoSEQ multiplex PCR, while TCRdb's copy carries only in-frame clones and drops some. The table lists about 140,000 clones, 80% to 95% of them singletons. V usage is TRBV11-3 and J usage is TRBJ2-1; 8 nucleotides align to TRBD2. The clonotype originates from a human donor with melanoma. The CDR3 DNA follows: TGTGCCAGCAGCTTAGGCGGGGGGAATGAGCAGTTCTTC. It specifies CASSLGGGNEQFF.